This T cell receptor beta chain is drawn from a study of T cells in Graves' hyperthyroidism and ophthalmopathy. This CDR3 region has 13 residues. V shed 6 bases, J shed 5 bases, and the junction held 6 bases outside the gene matches. Looked up from germline, CDR1 is MRHNA and CDR2 is SNTAGT. Amplified regions were TCR beta CDR3 sequences from RNA transcripts. HTBI primers drove first-round RT-PCR of the TCR CDR3. One entry per CDR3 protein results from TCRdb running MiXCR on the multiplex PCR reads. Of fewer than 550,000 distinct CDR3 sequences in the sample, roughly 25% were seen once. Remarks on this clonotype: The antigen is undetermined.

Findings and caveats of the study: Most expanded thyroid clonotypes above 0.001 also appeared in blood.

The sequencing sample was made of blood. This chain links TRBV6-4 with TRBJ2-5; TRBD1 aligns across 7 bases. This receptor was identified in a woman in her thirties with Graves' ophthalmopathy. The CDR3 coding sequence is TGTGCCAGCAGAGTACAGGGGTCGGAGACCCAGTACTTC. Amino acids: CASRVQGSETQYF.